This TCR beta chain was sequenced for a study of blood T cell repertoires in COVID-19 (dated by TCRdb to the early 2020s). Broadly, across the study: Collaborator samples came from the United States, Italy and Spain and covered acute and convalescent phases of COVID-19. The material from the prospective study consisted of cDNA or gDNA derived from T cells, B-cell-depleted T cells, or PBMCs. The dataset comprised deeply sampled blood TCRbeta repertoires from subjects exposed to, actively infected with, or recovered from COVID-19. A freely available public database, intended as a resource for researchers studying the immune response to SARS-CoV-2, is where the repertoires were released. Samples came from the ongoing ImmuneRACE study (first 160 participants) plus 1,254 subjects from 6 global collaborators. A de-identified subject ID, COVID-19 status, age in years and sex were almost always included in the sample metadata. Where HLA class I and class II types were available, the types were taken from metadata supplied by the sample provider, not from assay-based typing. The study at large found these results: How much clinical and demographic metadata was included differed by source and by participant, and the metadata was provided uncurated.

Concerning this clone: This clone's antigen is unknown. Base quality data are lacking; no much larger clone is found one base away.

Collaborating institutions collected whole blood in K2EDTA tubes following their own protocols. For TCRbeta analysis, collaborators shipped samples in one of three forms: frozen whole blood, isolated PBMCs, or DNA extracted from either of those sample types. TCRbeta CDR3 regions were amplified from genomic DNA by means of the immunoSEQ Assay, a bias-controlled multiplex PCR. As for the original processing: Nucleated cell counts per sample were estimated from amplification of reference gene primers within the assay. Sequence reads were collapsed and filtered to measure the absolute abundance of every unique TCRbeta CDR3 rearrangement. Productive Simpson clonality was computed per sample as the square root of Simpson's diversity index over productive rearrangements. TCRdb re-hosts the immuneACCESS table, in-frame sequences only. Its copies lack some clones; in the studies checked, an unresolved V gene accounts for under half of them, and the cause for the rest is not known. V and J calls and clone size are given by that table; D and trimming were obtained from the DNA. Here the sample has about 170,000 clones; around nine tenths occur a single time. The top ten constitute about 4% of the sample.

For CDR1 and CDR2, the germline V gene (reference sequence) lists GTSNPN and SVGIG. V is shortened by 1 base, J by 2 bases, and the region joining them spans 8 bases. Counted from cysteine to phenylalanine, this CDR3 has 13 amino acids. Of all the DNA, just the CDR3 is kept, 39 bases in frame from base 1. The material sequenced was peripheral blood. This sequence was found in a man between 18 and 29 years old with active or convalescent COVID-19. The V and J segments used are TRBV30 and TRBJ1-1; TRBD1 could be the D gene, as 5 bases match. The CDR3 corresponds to CAWSARVNTEAFF. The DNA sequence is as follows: TGTGCCTGGAGTGCCAGGGTTAACACTGAAGCTTTCTTT.